Listed below are T cell receptor beta chains from one sample, sequenced in a study of low-dose radiotherapy and immunotherapy resistance in tumors. MiXCR, applied by TCRdb to the reads, yields one record per CDR3 protein. The repertoire consists of tens of thousands of distinct CDR3 sequences, with 15% to 20% occurring once and the leading ten covering 2.5% to 3%. Sequencing used PBMCs, obtained before treatment. The receptor source for this set is a male donor with prostate cancer. CDR3s include the opening cysteine and the closing phenylalanine or tryptophan. D genes are given only for firm matches. Clone size is not always given. Where it is, it says once, few, many or a class for expanded clones.

V gene	J gene	D gene	clone size	CDR3 protein	CDR3 DNA
TRBV5-4	TRBJ1-3	TRBD1	many	CASSLAGTESGNTIYF	TGTGCCAGCAGCTTGGCCGGGACAGAGTCTGGAAACACCATATATTTT
TRBV3-1	TRBJ2-7	NA	many	CASSQGRGTYEQYF	TGTGCCAGCAGCCAGGGCAGGGGAACCTACGAGCAGTACTTC
TRBV28	TRBJ2-5	NA	many	CASSFSPETQYF	TGTGCCAGCAGCTTTTCCCCGGAGACCCAGTACTTC
TRBV7-9	TRBJ2-5	TRBD1	many	CASSLAATGGETQYF	TGTGCCAGCAGCTTAGCAGCTACAGGGGGAGAGACCCAGTACTTC
TRBV5-5	TRBJ1-1	NA	few	CASSYMKQGTEAFF	TGTGCCAGCAGCTACATGAAACAGGGTACTGAAGCTTTCTTT
TRBV5-3	TRBJ2-1	TRBD2	NA	CASSLVAGVVNEQFF	TGTGCCAGCAGCTTGGTGGCGGGGGTTGTCAATGAGCAGTTCTTC
TRBV29-1	TRBJ1-2	TRBD1	NA	CSVVRQGAENGYTF	TGCAGCGTTGTGCGGCAGGGGGCGGAAAATGGCTACACCTTC
TRBV29-1	TRBJ2-7	TRBD1	many	CSVRQGSSYEQYF	TGCAGCGTTCGACAGGGAAGCTCCTACGAGCAGTACTTC
TRBV20-1	TRBJ2-7	NA	many	CSATGEGGIREQYF	TGCAGTGCCACTGGCGAGGGTGGAATACGCGAGCAGTACTTC
TRBV5-1	TRBJ2-3	NA	many	CASRSSGHTDTQYF	TGCGCCAGCCGGTCGAGCGGGCATACAGATACGCAGTATTTT
TRBV6-2/TRBV6-3	TRBJ1-1	NA	NA	CASSYTGQNTEAFF	TGTGCCAGCAGTTACACAGGGCAGAACACTGAAGCTTTCTTT
TRBV5-1	TRBJ2-4	TRBD1	NA	CASSPGTGIGIQYF	TGCGCCAGCAGCCCAGGGACAGGGATCGGCATTCAGTACTTC
TRBV6-5	TRBJ2-7	NA	many	CASREGRHEQYF	TGTGCCAGCAGGGAGGGGAGGCACGAGCAGTACTTC
TRBV3-1	TRBJ1-4	NA	many	CASSQGQILFF	TGTGCCAGCAGCCAAGGACAGATACTGTTTTTT
TRBV12-3/TRBV12-4	TRBJ2-2	NA	once	CASSPHSTNTGELFF	TGTGCCAGCAGTCCACACAGCACGAACACCGGGGAGCTGTTTTTT
TRBV5-8	TRBJ2-5	NA	many	CASSKTANPQETQYF	TGTGCCAGCAGCAAGACAGCAAATCCTCAAGAGACCCAGTACTTC
TRBV5-1	TRBJ2-7	TRBD1	many	CASSFRDSYYEQYF	TGCGCCAGCAGCTTCCGGGACAGTTACTACGAGCAGTACTTC
TRBV7-2	TRBJ2-5	TRBD2	many	CASSLISGGRAETQYF	TGTGCCAGCAGCTTAATAAGCGGGGGGCGGGCAGAGACCCAGTACTTC
TRBV30	TRBJ1-6	NA	many	CAWSVGPPHSPLHF	TGTGCCTGGAGTGTGGGACCCCCCCATTCACCCCTCCACTTT
TRBV11-2	TRBJ2-1	NA	many	CASSFLLKLYNEQFF	TGTGCCAGCAGCTTCTTGCTAAAGCTCTACAATGAGCAGTTCTTC
TRBV7-2	TRBJ2-4	NA	many	CASSLAESGNIQYF	TGTGCCAGCAGCTTAGCGGAAAGTGGGAACATTCAGTACTTC
TRBV20-1	TRBJ2-5	TRBD1	many	CSARQGARETQYF	TGCAGTGCTAGGCAGGGGGCGCGGGAGACCCAGTACTTC
TRBV4-2	TRBJ1-2	NA	many	CASSQEAAARGGSVYTF	TGTGCCAGCAGCCAAGAGGCCGCCGCTCGGGGGGGCAGTGTCTACACCTTC
TRBV2	TRBJ1-5	NA	few	CASSPGENQPQHF	TGTGCCAGCAGTCCAGGGGAAAATCAGCCCCAGCATTTT
TRBV20-1	TRBJ2-5	TRBD2	many	CSASSGGAGETQYF	TGCAGTGCTAGTAGCGGGGGGGCCGGGGAGACCCAGTACTTC
TRBV29-1	TRBJ1-1	NA	many	CSVTVGGTEAFF	TGCAGCGTCACCGTGGGGGGCACTGAAGCTTTCTTT
TRBV20-1	TRBJ1-4	NA	many	CSARDQRFQTNEKLFF	TGCAGTGCTAGAGATCAGCGCTTCCAAACTAATGAAAAACTGTTTTTT
TRBV18	TRBJ2-3	TRBD2	many	CASSPGSGGPRTPTVSTDTQYF	TGTGCCAGCTCACCGGGCAGCGGGGGACCCAGAACACCCACGGTTAGCACAGATACGCAGTATTTT
TRBV15	TRBJ2-5	TRBD2	many	CATSRSLAEETQYF	TGTGCCACCAGCAGATCACTAGCGGAAGAGACCCAGTACTTC
TRBV3-1	TRBJ1-2	NA	many	CASSHNRNRNYGYTF	TGTGCCAGCAGCCATAATAGGAATCGGAACTATGGCTACACCTTC
TRBV6-2/TRBV6-3	TRBJ2-7	TRBD2	many	CASSWEGTYEQYF	TGTGCCAGCAGTTGGGAGGGAACCTACGAGCAGTACTTC
TRBV3-1	TRBJ2-7	NA	many	CASGGGVSYEQYF	TGTGCCAGCGGGGGCGGGGTGTCCTACGAGCAGTACTTC
TRBV29-1	TRBJ1-5	TRBD1	many	CSAATQGAGQPQHF	TGCAGCGCTGCAACCCAGGGGGCCGGCCAGCCCCAGCATTTT
TRBV4-2	TRBJ2-3	TRBD1	many	CASSQVARGRDTQYF	TGTGCCAGCAGCCAAGTGGCCAGGGGGCGAGATACGCAGTATTTT
TRBV19	TRBJ2-3	TRBD2	NA	CASSWAGVTDTQYF	TGTGCCAGTAGTTGGGCGGGAGTGACGGATACGCAGTATTTT
TRBV4-1	TRBJ2-5	TRBD2	many	CASSHGILAGEETQYF	TGCGCCAGCAGCCATGGAATCTTAGCGGGGGAGGAGACCCAGTACTTC
TRBV7-2	TRBJ2-1	NA	many	CASSLAGTLFNNEQFF	TGTGCCAGCAGCTTAGCCGGGACCCTTTTTAACAATGAGCAGTTCTTC
TRBV5-1	TRBJ2-3	TRBD2	many	CASSSLWFGGGRTDTQYF	TGCGCCAGCAGCTCCCTTTGGTTCGGGGGGGGCCGGACAGATACGCAGTATTTT
TRBV29-1	TRBJ1-1	NA	many	CSVEGSHPEAFF	TGCAGCGTTGAAGGGTCCCACCCCGAAGCTTTCTTT
TRBV13	TRBJ2-7	NA	NA	CACSLFSDRSLQEQYF	TGTGCCTGCAGCTTATTCTCGGACAGATCCCTACAGGAGCAGTACTTC
TRBV10-1	TRBJ2-2	NA	many	CASSESLMSGQSNTGELFF	TGCGCCAGCAGTGAGTCGTTGATGTCGGGACAATCGAACACCGGGGAGCTGTTTTTT
TRBV9	TRBJ1-3	NA	many	CASSGQIAGNTIYF	TGTGCCAGCAGCGGACAGATAGCTGGAAACACCATATATTTT
TRBV11-2	TRBJ2-3	NA	many	CASSLESRDTQYF	TGTGCCAGCAGCTTAGAGTCTAGAGATACGCAGTATTTT